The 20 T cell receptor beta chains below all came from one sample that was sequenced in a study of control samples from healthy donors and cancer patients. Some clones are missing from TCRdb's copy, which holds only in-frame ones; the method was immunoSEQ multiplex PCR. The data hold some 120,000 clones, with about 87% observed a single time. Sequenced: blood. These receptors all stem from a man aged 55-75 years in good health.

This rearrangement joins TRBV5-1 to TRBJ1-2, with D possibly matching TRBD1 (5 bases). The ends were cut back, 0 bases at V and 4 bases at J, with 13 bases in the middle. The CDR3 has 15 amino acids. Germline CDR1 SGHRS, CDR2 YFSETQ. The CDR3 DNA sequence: TGCGCCAGCAGCTTGGACGTCGGGACGGCCTATGGCTACACCTTC. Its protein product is CASSLDVGTAYGYTF. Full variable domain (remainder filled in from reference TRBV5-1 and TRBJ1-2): KAGVTQTPRYLIKTRGQQVTLSCSPISGHRSVSWYQQTPGQGLQFLFEYFSETQRNKGNFPGRFSGRQFSNSRSEMNVSTLELGDSALYLCASSLDVGTAYGYTFGSGTRLTVV.

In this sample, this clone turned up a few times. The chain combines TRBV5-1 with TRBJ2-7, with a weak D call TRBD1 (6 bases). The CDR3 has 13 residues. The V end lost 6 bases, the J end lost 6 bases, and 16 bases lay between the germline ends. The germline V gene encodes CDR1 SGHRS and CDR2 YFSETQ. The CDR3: CASTEQGTLEQYF. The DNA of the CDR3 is TGCGCCAGCACCGAACAGGGCACTCTCGAGCAGTACTTC.

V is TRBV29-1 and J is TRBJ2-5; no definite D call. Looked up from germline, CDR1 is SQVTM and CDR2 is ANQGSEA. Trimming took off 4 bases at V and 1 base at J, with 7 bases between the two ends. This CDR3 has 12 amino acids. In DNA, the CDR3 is TGCAGCGTTGCCAGGAGCCAAGAGACCCAGTACTTC. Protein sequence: CSVARSQETQYF.

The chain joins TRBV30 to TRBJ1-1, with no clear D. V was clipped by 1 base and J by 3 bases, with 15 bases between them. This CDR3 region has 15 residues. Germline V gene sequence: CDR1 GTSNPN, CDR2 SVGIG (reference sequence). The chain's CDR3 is CAWSGYGAGYTEAFF. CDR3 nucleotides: TGTGCCTGGAGTGGGTATGGTGCGGGATACACTGAAGCTTTCTTT.

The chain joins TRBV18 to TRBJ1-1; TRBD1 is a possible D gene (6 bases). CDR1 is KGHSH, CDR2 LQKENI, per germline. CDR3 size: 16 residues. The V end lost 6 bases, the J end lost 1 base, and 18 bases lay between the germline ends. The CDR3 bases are TGTGCCAGCTCGCCCACCGGGGGGGCTTGGAACACTGAAGCTTTCTTT. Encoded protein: CASSPTGGAWNTEAFF.

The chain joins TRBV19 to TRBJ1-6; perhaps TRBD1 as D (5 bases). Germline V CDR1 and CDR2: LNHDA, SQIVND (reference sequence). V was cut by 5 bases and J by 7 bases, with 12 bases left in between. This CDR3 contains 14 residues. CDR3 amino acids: CASSEGPQNSPLHF. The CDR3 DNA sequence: TGTGCCAGTAGTGAGGGACCGCAGAATTCACCCCTCCACTTT.

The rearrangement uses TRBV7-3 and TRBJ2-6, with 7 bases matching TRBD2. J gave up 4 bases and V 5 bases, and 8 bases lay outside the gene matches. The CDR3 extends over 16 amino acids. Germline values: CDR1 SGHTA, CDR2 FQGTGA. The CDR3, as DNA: TGTGCCAGCAGCCCGAAGCGGGGTTTAGGGGCCAACGTCCTGACTTTC. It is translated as CASSPKRGLGANVLTF.

The CDR3 nucleotides read TGTGCCAGCAGTTTGACTAGCGGGGGTTCCGGGGAGCTGTTTTTT. Encoded protein: CASSLTSGGSGELFF. The V call is TRBV6-2 or TRBV6-3, the J call TRBJ2-2; 12 nucleotides line up with TRBD2. Germline CDR1 is MNHEY and CDR2 is SVGEGT. This CDR3 comprises 15 residues. After removal of 4 bases from V and 6 bases from J, the junction contained 3 bases not matched to a gene.

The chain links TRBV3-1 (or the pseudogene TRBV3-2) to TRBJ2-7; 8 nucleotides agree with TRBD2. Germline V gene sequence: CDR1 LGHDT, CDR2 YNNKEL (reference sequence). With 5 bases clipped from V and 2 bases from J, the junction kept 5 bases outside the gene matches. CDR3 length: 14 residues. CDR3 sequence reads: CASSESGGPYEQYF. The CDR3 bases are TGTGCCAGCAGCGAGAGCGGGGGACCCTACGAGCAGTACTTC.

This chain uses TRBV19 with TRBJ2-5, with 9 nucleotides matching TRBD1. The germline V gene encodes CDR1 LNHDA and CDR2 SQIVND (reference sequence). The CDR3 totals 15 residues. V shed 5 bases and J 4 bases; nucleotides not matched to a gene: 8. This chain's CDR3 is CASSWTGALGETQYF. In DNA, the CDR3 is TGTGCCAGTAGTTGGACAGGGGCTTTGGGAGAGACCCAGTACTTC.

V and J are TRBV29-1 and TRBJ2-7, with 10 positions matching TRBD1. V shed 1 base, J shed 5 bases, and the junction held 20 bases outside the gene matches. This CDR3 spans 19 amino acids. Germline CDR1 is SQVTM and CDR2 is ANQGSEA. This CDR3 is CSVEGRDRGLDSFVHEQYF. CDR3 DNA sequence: TGCAGCGTTGAAGGCCGGGACAGGGGTTTAGATAGTTTCGTCCACGAGCAGTACTTC.

In DNA, the CDR3 is TGTGCCAGCAGCCAAGGGACAGATTACACCGGGGAGCTGTTTTTT. Translated, it gives CASSQGTDYTGELFF. This rearrangement joins TRBV3-1 (or the pseudogene TRBV3-2) to TRBJ2-2; D possibly corresponds to TRBD1 (6 bases). The germline V and J ends were trimmed by 1 base and 3 bases, with 9 bases remaining between them. The CDR3 has 15 residues. CDR1 and CDR2 from the germline V gene are LGHDT and YNNKEL (reference sequence).

The CDR3, as DNA: TGTGCCTCCGCAGCGACGGATACGCAGTATTTT. Translating it yields CASAATDTQYF. The J gene is TRBJ2-3, the V gene TRBV30; D is undetermined. Germline-derived CDR1 and CDR2 are GTSNPN and SVGIG (reference sequence). V gave up 7 bases and J gave up 6 bases, with 11 bases separating them. This CDR3 contains 11 residues.

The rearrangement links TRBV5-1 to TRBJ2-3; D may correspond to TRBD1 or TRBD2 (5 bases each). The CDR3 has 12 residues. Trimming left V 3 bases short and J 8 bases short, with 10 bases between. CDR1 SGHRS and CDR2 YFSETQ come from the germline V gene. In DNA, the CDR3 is TGCGCCAGCAGCTGGGGGTTAGGTACGCAGTATTTT. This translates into CASSWGLGTQYF.

The CDR3, as DNA: TGTGCCAGTAGTCACTGGAACACTGAAGCTTTCTTT. It codes for CASSHWNTEAFF. This chain links TRBV19 with TRBJ1-1; D is ambiguous. The CDR3 consists of 12 residues. Germline V lookup: CDR1 LNHDA, CDR2 SQIVND (reference sequence). V lost 5 bases, J lost 1 base, and 5 bases lay in between.

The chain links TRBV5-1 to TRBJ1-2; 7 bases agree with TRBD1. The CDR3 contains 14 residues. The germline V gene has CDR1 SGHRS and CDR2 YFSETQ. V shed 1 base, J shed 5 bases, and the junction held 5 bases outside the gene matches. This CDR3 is CASSLLTGFYGYTF. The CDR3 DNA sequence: TGCGCCAGCAGCTTGCTGACAGGGTTTTATGGCTACACCTTC.

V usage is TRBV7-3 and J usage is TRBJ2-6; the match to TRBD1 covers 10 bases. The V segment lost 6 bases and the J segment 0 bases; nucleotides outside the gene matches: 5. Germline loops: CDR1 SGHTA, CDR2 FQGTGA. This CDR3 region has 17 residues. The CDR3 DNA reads TGTGCCAGCAGTCGACAGGGGGCGCCCTCTGGGGCCAACGTCCTGACTTTC. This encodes CASSRQGAPSGANVLTF.

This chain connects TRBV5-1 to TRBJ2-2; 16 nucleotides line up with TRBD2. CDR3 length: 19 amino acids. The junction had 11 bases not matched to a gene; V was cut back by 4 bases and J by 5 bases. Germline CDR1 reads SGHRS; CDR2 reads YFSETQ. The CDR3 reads CASSPGTSGGAVWTGELFF. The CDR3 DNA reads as TGCGCCAGCAGCCCGGGGACTAGCGGGGGGGCCGTATGGACCGGGGAGCTGTTTTTT.

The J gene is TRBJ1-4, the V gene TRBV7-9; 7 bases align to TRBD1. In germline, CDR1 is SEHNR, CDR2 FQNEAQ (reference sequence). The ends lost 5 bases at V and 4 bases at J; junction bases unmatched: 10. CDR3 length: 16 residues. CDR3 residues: CASSEVRGQYNEKLFF. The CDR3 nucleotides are TGTGCCAGCAGCGAGGTCCGGGGACAGTATAATGAAAAACTGTTTTTT.

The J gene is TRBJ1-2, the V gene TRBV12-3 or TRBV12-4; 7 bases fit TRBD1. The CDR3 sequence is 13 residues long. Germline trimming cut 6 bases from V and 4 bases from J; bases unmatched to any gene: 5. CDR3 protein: CASSPGQSYGYTF. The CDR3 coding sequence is TGTGCCAGCAGCCCGGGACAGAGCTATGGCTACACCTTC.